Listed below are T cell receptor beta chains from one sample, sequenced in a study of T cells after yellow fever vaccination. TCRdb reprocessed the 5' RACE reads via MiXCR and lists one record per CDR3 protein. The data contain more than 350,000 distinct CDR3 sequences, roughly 10% of them singletons. Specimen: PBMCs, collected on the day of the first yellow fever vaccination. The receptors come from a man in his late teens or twenties who received the YFV17D yellow fever vaccine. Both conserved end residues are part of each CDR3. The D gene is left open where the match is weak. Part of the rows lack a size; the others show once, few, many or a class for expanded clones.

d_gene	v_gene	j_gene	abundance	CDR3aa	CDR3nt
TRBD1	TRBV28	TRBJ1-5	few	CASSPPMDRGPLGQPQHF	TGTGCCAGCAGTCCACCCATGGACAGGGGGCCTTTAGGTCAGCCCCAGCATTTT
TRBD1	TRBV13	TRBJ1-1	few	CASSSTSDRDTEAFF	TGTGCCAGCAGCTCCACATCTGACAGGGACACTGAAGCTTTCTTT
.	TRBV5-1	TRBJ1-1	many	CASSLARGLNTEAFF	TGCGCCAGCAGCTTGGCCCGGGGCTTGAACACTGAAGCTTTCTTT
.	TRBV9	TRBJ2-1	.	CASSVTQGNEQFF	TGTGCCAGCAGCGTAACACAGGGAAATGAGCAGTTCTTC
.	TRBV12-3/TRBV12-4	TRBJ1-4	.	CASSFVEGEKLFF	TGTGCCAGCAGTTTTGTAGAGGGAGAAAAACTGTTTTTT
.	TRBV9	TRBJ1-1	few	CASSVQGVGEAFF	TGTGCCAGCAGCGTCCAGGGAGTAGGGGAAGCTTTCTTT
TRBD2	TRBV6-1	TRBJ2-3	few	CASRGSGGADTQYF	TGTGCCAGCAGGGGTAGCGGGGGGGCAGATACGCAGTATTTT
.	TRBV29-1	TRBJ1-3	many	CSVSVSGNTIYF	TGCAGCGTTTCAGTCTCTGGAAACACCATATATTTT
.	TRBV7-9	TRBJ1-1	few	CASSLSNPEAFF	TGTGCCAGCAGTCTCAGTAACCCTGAAGCTTTCTTT
TRBD2	TRBV18	TRBJ2-3	many	CASSYGTSGAFDTQYF	TGTGCCAGCTCATACGGGACTAGCGGGGCATTTGATACGCAGTATTTT
TRBD2	TRBV3-1	TRBJ2-3	.	CASSPPQRGIGDTQYF	TGTGCCAGCAGCCCCCCCCAGCGGGGCATCGGAGATACGCAGTATTTT
TRBD1	TRBV7-2	TRBJ1-2	few	CASSLGGQENYGYTF	TGTGCCAGCAGCTTGGGGGGACAGGAGAACTATGGCTACACCTTC
.	TRBV11-3	TRBJ2-4	many	CASSRDSDIQYF	TGTGCCAGCAGCAGGGACTCTGACATTCAGTACTTC
TRBD1	TRBV7-9	TRBJ1-5	once	CASSSGQGYQPQHF	TGTGCCAGCAGCTCCGGACAGGGGTATCAGCCCCAGCATTTT
.	TRBV6-2/TRBV6-3	TRBJ2-3	.	CASRRDQADTQYF	TGTGCCAGCAGGAGGGACCAGGCGGATACGCAGTATTTT
TRBD1	TRBV4-3	TRBJ2-7	.	CASSQDGEGQGNEQYF	TGCGCCAGCAGCCAAGATGGCGAGGGACAGGGGAACGAGCAGTACTTC
TRBD2	TRBV19	TRBJ2-5	many	CASSILAGLETQYF	TGTGCCAGTAGTATCCTAGCGGGGCTAGAGACCCAGTACTTC
.	TRBV18	TRBJ2-6	many	CASSPGSGANVLTF	TGTGCCAGCAGTCCAGGGTCTGGGGCCAACGTCCTGACTTTC
.	TRBV10-1	TRBJ2-1	few	CASRLGNEQFF	TGCGCCAGCAGGCTGGGGAATGAGCAGTTCTTC
.	TRBV20-1	TRBJ2-3	many	CSARVRASGTDTQYF	TGCAGTGCTAGAGTCCGGGCGAGTGGGACAGATACGCAGTATTTT
.	TRBV29-1	TRBJ2-7	many	CSVEDPGGSSYEQYF	TGCAGCGTTGAAGATCCCGGGGGAAGCTCCTACGAGCAGTACTTC
TRBD1	TRBV10-3	TRBJ1-1	.	CAINGQGSTEAFF	TGTGCCATCAATGGACAGGGAAGCACTGAAGCTTTCTTT
.	TRBV19	TRBJ1-5	few	CASSSREHQPQHF	TGTGCCAGTAGTAGCAGAGAACATCAGCCCCAGCATTTT
.	TRBV7-2	TRBJ1-4	few	CASSRMGDEKLFF	TGTGCCAGCAGCCGAATGGGGGATGAAAAACTGTTTTTT
.	TRBV3-1	TRBJ2-3	many	CASREQYF	TGTGCCAGCAGGGAGCAGTATTTT
TRBD2	TRBV12-3/TRBV12-4	TRBJ2-1	.	CASRPSSGGAYEQFF	TGTGCCAGCAGGCCTTCTAGCGGGGGGGCCTATGAGCAGTTCTTC
TRBD2	TRBV7-7	TRBJ2-3	few	CASSAASGGALDTQYF	TGTGCTAGCAGCGCTGCTAGCGGGGGGGCCCTAGATACGCAGTATTTT
.	TRBV27	TRBJ1-2	few	CASSLGGEYGYTF	TGTGCCAGCAGTTTAGGGGGGGAGTATGGCTACACCTTC
TRBD1	TRBV19	TRBJ2-5	.	CASSVRDRKTQYF	TGTGCCAGTAGTGTCCGGGACAGAAAGACCCAGTACTTC
TRBD1	TRBV18	TRBJ2-1	few	CASLLMVGQGFSEQFF	TGTGCCAGCTTACTGATGGTCGGACAGGGTTTCAGTGAGCAGTTCTTC
TRBD2	TRBV4-2	TRBJ2-5	few	CASSQDRSGGTGETQYF	TGTGCCAGCAGCCAAGATCGGAGCGGGGGGACGGGGGAGACCCAGTACTTC
.	TRBV5-1	TRBJ2-2	few	CASRAGSSVELFF	TGCGCCAGCAGGGCGGGGTCATCTGTAGAGCTGTTTTTT
.	TRBV16	TRBJ1-2	many	CASSHSTGNYGYTF	TGTGCCAGCAGCCACTCCACAGGGAACTATGGCTACACCTTC
TRBD1	TRBV7-8	TRBJ1-5	few	CASSGRTGWGNQPQHF	TGTGCCAGCAGCGGAAGGACAGGGTGGGGCAATCAGCCCCAGCATTTT
.	TRBV5-1	TRBJ2-1	.	CASTDEESNEQFF	TGCGCCAGCACCGACGAGGAATCGAATGAGCAGTTCTTC
TRBD2	TRBV5-5	TRBJ2-5	few	CASSWGLEETQYF	TGTGCCAGCAGCTGGGGACTAGAGGAGACCCAGTACTTC
.	TRBV20-1	TRBJ2-5	.	CSASFTTGRIQETQYF	TGCAGTGCTAGTTTCACGACAGGACGAATTCAAGAGACCCAGTACTTC
.	TRBV7-2	TRBJ1-2	.	CASSLGTGFSGYGYTF	TGTGCCAGCAGCTTAGGCACCGGATTCAGCGGCTATGGCTACACCTTC
.	TRBV10-3	TRBJ1-4	few	CAISEVQGSEKLFF	TGTGCCATCAGTGAGGTTCAGGGATCTGAAAAACTGTTTTTT
.	TRBV29-1	TRBJ2-5	few	CSVRRGAQETQYF	TGCAGCGTCCGAAGGGGGGCCCAAGAGACCCAGTACTTC
.	TRBV3-1	TRBJ1-1	few	CASSYTRTEAFF	TGTGCCAGCAGCTATACCCGAACTGAAGCTTTCTTT
.	TRBV2	TRBJ1-5	.	CASSGQGIQPQHF	TGTGCCAGCAGTGGCCAGGGGATTCAGCCCCAGCATTTT
.	TRBV7-9	TRBJ1-4	few	CASNTWQASEKLFF	TGTGCCAGCAACACCTGGCAGGCGAGTGAAAAACTGTTTTTT
.	TRBV6-6	TRBJ2-2	.	CASSSSGAGELFF	TGTGCCAGCAGTTCATCAGGGGCCGGGGAGCTGTTTTTT
.	TRBV20-1	TRBJ2-3	.	CSGGPPPTDTQYF	TGCAGTGGCGGCCCCCCCCCGACAGATACGCAGTATTTT
.	TRBV12-3/TRBV12-4	TRBJ1-1	.	CASSFQLGTEAFF	TGTGCCAGCAGTTTTCAATTGGGCACTGAAGCTTTCTTT
.	TRBV5-5	TRBJ2-5	many	CASSVYRDRETQYF	TGTGCCAGCAGCGTCTACAGGGACCGGGAGACCCAGTACTTC
TRBD1	TRBV4-1	TRBJ1-5	.	CASSQVGGRGGEENNQPQHF	TGCGCCAGCAGCCAAGTTGGGGGCAGGGGGGGGGAGGAGAACAATCAGCCCCAGCATTTT
.	TRBV19	TRBJ2-5	.	CASGRGTETQYF	TGTGCCAGTGGAAGGGGGACCGAGACCCAGTACTTC
.	TRBV6-2/TRBV6-3	TRBJ2-1	.	CASSYPGGDYNEQFF	TGTGCCAGCAGTTACCCTGGCGGGGATTACAATGAGCAGTTCTTC